This record looks at one T cell receptor (beta chain) sequence and its context. Its antigen is not identified. These data come from a study of shared clonotypes between healthy human individuals. The donor cohort consisted entirely of Caucasian adults residing in Nashville, Tennessee. This was a deep-level run. Original handling: Filtering differed for immunoSEQ, which gave only junction sequences without quality scores. Method: immunoSEQ multiplex PCR; TCRdb's copy keeps in-frame clones and lacks some. V and J calls and clone size follow that table, whereas D and trimming were derived from the DNA. Of under 600,000 clones listed, 70% to 80% were seen once; the top ten hold 12%. Study-level points and caveats: Tissues were not sampled, only blood, and their repertoires likely differ.

The CDR3 is 15 residues long. V lost 2 bases and J lost 5, with 16 bases in between. Germline assignment: CDR1 MRHNA and CDR2 SNTAGT. This clonotype originated in a woman aged 40 to 49 in good health. Some clones in this sample may be carry-over from other donors' samples. The chain joins TRBV6-4 to TRBJ2-7; D ambiguous. Sequencing was done on a sample of PBMCs. The CDR3 region is CASSDERSTQHEQYF. The CDR3 bases are TGTGCCAGCAGTGACGAACGGAGTACACAACACGAGCAGTACTTC.